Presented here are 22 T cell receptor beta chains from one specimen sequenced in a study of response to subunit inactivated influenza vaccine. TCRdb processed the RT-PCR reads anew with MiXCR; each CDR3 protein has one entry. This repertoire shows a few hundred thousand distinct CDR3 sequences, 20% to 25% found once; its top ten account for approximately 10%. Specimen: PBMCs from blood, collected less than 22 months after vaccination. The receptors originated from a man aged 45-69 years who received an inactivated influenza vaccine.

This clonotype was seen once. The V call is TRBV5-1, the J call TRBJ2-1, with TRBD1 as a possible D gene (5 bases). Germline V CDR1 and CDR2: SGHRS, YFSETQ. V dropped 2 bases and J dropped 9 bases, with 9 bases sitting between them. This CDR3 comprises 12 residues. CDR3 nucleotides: TGCGCCAGCAGCTTAAACAGGCGTGAGCAGTTCTTC. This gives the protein CASSLNRREQFF.

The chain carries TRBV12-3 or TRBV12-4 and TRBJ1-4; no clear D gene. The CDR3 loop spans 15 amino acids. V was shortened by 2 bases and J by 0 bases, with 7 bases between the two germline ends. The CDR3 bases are TGTGCCAGCAGTTTACGGGCCGCAACTAATGAAAAACTGTTTTTT. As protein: CASSLRAATNEKLFF.

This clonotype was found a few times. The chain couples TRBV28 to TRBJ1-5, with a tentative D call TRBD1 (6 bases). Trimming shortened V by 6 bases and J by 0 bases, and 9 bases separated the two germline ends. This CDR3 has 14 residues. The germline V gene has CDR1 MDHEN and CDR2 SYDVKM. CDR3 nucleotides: TGTGCCAGCAGATGGGACAATAGCAATCAGCCCCAGCATTTT. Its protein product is CASRWDNSNQPQHF.

The CDR3 here is CASSFRLAGGPGELFF. CDR3 DNA sequence: TGTGCCAGCAGTTTTCGACTAGCGGGAGGTCCCGGGGAGCTGTTTTTT. V and J are TRBV6-5 and TRBJ2-2; 13 bases are a match to TRBD2. V lost 4 bases and J lost 6; bases outside the gene matches: 5. The V gene's germline CDR1 is MNHEY and CDR2 SVGAGI. CDR3 length: 16 residues.

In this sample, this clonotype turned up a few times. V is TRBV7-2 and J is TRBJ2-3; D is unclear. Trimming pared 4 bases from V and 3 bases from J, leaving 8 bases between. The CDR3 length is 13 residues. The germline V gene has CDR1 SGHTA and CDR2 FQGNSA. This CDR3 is CASSWTITDTQYF. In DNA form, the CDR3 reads TGTGCCAGCAGCTGGACCATAACAGATACGCAGTATTTT.

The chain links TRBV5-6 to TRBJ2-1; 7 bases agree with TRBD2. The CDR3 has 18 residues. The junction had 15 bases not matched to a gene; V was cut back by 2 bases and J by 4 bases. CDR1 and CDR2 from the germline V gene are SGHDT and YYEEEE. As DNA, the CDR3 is TGTGCCAGCAGCTTATCATTCGCGTTGCGGGGGTTGTACAATGAGCAGTTCTTC. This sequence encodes CASSLSFALRGLYNEQFF.

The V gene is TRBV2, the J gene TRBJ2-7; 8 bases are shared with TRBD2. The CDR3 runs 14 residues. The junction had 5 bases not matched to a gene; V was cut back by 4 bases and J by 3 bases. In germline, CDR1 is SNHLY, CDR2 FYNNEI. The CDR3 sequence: CASSVLAEGYEQYF. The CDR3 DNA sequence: TGTGCCAGCAGTGTACTAGCGGAGGGCTACGAGCAGTACTTC. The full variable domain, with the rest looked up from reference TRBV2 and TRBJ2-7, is EPEVTQTPSHQVTQMGQEVILRCVPISNHLYFYWYRQILGQKVEFLVSFYNNEISEKSEIFDDQFSVERPDGSNFTLKIRSTKLEDSAMYFCASSVLAEGYEQYFGPGTRLTVT.

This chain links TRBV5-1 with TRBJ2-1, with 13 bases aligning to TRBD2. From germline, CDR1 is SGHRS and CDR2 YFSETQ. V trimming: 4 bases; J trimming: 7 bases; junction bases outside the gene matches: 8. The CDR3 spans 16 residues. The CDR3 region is CASSQETTSGRNEQFF. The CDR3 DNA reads TGCGCCAGCAGCCAAGAAACGACTAGCGGGAGGAATGAGCAGTTCTTC.

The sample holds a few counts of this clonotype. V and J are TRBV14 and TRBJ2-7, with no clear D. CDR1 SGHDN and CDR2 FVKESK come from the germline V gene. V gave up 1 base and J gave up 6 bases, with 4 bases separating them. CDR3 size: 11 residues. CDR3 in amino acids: CASSQGVEQYF. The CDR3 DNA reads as TGTGCCAGCAGCCAAGGGGTCGAGCAGTACTTC.

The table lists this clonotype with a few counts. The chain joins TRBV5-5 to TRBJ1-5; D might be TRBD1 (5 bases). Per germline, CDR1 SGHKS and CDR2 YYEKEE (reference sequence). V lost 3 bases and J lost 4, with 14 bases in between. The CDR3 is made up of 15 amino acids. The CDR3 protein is CASSWGGGLNQPQHF. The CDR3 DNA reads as TGTGCCAGCAGCTGGGGCGGGGGGTTGAATCAGCCCCAGCATTTT.

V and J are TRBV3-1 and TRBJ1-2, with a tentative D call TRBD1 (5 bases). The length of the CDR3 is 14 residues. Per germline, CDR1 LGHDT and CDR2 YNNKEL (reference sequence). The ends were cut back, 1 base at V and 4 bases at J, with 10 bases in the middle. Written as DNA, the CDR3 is TGTGCCAGCAGCCAAGGAGGGGCCGGCTATGGCTACACCTTC. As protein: CASSQGGAGYGYTF.

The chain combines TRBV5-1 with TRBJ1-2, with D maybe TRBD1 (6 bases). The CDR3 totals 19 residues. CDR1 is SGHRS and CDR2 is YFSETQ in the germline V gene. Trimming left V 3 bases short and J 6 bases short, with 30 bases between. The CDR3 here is CASSWMDSHPNPILDGYTF. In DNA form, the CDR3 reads TGCGCCAGCAGCTGGATGGACAGCCACCCAAACCCAATATTGGATGGCTACACCTTC.

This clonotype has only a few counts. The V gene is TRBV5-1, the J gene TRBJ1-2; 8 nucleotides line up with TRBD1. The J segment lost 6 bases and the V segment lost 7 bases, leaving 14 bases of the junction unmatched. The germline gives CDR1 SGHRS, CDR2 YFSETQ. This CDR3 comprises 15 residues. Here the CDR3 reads CASGYSSGGADGYTF. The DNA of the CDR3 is TGCGCCAGCGGCTATTCCTCAGGGGGCGCCGATGGCTACACCTTC.

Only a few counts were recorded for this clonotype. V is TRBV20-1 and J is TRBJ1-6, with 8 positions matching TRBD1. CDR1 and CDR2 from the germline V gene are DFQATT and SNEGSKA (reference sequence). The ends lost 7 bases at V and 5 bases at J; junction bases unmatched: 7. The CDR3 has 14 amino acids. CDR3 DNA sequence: TGCAGTGTTACGCGGACAGGGAATAATTCACCCCTCCACTTT. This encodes CSVTRTGNNSPLHF.

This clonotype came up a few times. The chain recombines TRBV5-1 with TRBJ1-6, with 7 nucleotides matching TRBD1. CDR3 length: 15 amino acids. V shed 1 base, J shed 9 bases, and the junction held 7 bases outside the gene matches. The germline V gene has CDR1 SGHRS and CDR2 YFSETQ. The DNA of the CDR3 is TGCGCCAGCAGCTTGACAGGGGATCGGGGTTCACCCCTCCACTTT. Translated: CASSLTGDRGSPLHF.

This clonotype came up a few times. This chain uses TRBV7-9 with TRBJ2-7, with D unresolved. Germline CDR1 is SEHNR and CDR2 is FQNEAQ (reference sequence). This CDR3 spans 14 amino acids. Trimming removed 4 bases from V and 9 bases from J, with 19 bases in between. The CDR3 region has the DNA TGTGCCAGCAGCTCCTCAAGTTTCGCACTCGGGCAGTACTTC. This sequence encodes CASSSSSFALGQYF. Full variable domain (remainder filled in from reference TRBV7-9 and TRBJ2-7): DTGVSQNPRHKITKRGQNVTFRCDPISEHNRLYWYRQTLGQGPEFLTYFQNEAQLEKSRLLSDRFSAERPKGSFSTLEIQRTEQGDSAMYLCASSSSSFALGQYFGPGTRLTVT.

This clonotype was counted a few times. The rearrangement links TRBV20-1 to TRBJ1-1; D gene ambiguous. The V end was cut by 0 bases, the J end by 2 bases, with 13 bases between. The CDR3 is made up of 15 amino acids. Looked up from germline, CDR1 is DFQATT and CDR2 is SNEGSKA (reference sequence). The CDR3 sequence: CSARETFGVNTEAFF. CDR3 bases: TGCAGTGCTAGAGAAACGTTTGGGGTAAACACTGAAGCTTTCTTT.

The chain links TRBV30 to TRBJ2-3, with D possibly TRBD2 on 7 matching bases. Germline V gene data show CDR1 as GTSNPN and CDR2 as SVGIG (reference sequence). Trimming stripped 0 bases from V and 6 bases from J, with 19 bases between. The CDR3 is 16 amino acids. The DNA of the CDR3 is TGTGCCTGGAGTGTTGGAGGCGGGGGCCCCTTCGATACGCAGTATTTT. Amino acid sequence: CAWSVGGGGPFDTQYF. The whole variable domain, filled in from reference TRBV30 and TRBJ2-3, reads SQTIHQWPATLVQPVGSPLSLECTVEGTSNPNLYWYRQAAGRGLQLLFYSVGIGQISSEVPQNLSASRPQDRQFILSSKKLLLSDSGFYLCAWSVGGGGPFDTQYFGPGTRLTVL.

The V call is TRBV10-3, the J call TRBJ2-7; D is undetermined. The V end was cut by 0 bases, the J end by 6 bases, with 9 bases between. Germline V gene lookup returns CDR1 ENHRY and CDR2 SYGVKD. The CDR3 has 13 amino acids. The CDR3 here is CAISESRDVEQYF. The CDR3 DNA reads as TGTGCCATCAGTGAGTCTAGAGACGTCGAGCAGTACTTC.

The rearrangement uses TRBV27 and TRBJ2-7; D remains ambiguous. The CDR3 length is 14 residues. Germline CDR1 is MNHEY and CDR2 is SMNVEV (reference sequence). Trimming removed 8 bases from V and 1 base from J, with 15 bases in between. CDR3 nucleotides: TGTGCCAGCCAAGACGTCCCCGAATCCTACGAGCAGTACTTC. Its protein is CASQDVPESYEQYF.

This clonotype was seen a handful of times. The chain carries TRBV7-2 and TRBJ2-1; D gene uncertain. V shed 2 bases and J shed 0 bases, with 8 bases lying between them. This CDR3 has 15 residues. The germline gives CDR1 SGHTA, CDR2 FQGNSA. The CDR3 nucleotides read TGTGCCAGCAGCTTACCTCCCCCCTCCTACAATGAGCAGTTCTTC. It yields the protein CASSLPPPSYNEQFF.

The CDR3 DNA is TGCAGTGGCGGACAGGGGGGAGAAAACTATGGCTACACCTTC. This encodes CSGGQGGENYGYTF. The chain uses TRBV20-1 and TRBJ1-2; 10 bases agree with TRBD1. This CDR3 is built from 14 residues. Per the germline V gene, CDR1 is DFQATT and CDR2 is SNEGSKA (reference sequence). V dropped 7 bases and J dropped 2; count of bases not matched to a gene: 7.